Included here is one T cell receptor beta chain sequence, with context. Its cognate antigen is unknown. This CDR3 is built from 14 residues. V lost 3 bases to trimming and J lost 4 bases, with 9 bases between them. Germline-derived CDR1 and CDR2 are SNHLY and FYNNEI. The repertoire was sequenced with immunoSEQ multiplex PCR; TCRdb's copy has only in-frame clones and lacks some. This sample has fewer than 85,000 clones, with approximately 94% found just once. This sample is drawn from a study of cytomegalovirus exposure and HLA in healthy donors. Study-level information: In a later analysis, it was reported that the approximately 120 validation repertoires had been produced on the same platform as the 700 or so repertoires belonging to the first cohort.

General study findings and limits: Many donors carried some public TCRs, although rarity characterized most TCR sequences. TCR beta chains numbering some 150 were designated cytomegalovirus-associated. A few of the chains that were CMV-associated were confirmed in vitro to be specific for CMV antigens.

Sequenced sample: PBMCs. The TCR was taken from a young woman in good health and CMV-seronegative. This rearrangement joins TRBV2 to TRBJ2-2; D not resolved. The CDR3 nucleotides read TGTGCCAGCAGTGATATACAATCCACCGGGGAGCTGTTTTTT. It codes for CASSDIQSTGELFF.